The T cell receptor beta chain described here comes from a study of blood T cell repertoires in COVID-19. Study information: T cells, B-cell-depleted T cells, or PBMCs provided the cDNA or gDNA that served as material.

In the original processing: Reference gene primer amplification gave nucleated cell count estimates. Assay used: immunoSEQ multiplex PCR; TCRdb lists only in-frame clones, some missing. For V, J and clone size, that table is used; D and trimming come from the DNA. The table includes some 130,000 clones, roughly 90% detected once. Recruited during active infection, patients (from Seattle) were subsequently followed longitudinally. With 6 bases removed from V and 3 bases from J, the gap between germline ends came to 12 bases. The CDR3 loop spans 14 amino acids. CDR1 and CDR2 from the germline V gene are SNHLY and FYNNEI.

This chain uses TRBV2 with TRBJ2-4; D possibly corresponds to TRBD1 (5 bases). The sequence derives from a man between 60 and 70 years old with COVID-19, enrolled during active disease. The sequenced material came from peripheral blood. DNA of the CDR3: TGTGCCAGCAGATGGGGCCTGGGCAAAAACATTCAGTACTTC. Amino acids: CASRWGLGKNIQYF.